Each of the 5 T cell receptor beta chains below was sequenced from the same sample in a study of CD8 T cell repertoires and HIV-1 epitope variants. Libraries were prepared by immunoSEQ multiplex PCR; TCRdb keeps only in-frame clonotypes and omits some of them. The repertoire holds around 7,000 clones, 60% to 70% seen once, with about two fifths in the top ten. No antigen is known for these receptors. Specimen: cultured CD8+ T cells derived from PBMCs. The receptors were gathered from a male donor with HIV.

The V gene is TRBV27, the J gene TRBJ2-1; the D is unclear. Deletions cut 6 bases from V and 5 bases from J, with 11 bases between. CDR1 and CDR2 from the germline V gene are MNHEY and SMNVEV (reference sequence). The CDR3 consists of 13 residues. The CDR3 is CASSQAYNNEQFF. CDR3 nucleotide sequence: TGTGCCAGCAGCCAAGCGTACAACAATGAGCAGTTCTTC.

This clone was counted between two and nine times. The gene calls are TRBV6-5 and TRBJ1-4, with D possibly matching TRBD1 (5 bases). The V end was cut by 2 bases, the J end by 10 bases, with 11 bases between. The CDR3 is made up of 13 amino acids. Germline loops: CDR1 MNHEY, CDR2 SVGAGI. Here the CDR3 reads CASSYKWGLKLFF. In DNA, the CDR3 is TGTGCCAGCAGTTACAAATGGGGACTAAAACTGTTTTTT.

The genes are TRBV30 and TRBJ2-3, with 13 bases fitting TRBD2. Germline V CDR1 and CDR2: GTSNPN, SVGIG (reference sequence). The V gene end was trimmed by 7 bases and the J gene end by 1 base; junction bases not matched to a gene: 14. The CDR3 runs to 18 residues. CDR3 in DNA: TGTGCCTCCGACCTACTAGCGGGGGGGGGTCTAGGCACAGATACGCAGTATTTT. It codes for CASDLLAGGGLGTDTQYF.

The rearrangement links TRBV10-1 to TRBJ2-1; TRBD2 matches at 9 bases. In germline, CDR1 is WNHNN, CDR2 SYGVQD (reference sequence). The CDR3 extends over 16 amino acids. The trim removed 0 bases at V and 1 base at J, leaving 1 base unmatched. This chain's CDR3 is CASSESLAGSYNEQFF. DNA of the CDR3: TGCGCCAGCAGTGAGTCCCTAGCGGGGTCCTACAATGAGCAGTTCTTC.

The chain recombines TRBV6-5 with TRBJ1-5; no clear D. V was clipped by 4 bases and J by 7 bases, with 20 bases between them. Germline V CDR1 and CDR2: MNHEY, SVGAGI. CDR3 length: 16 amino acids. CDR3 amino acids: CASSSYGDNVEQPQHF. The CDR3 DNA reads TGTGCCAGCAGTTCCTACGGCGACAATGTAGAGCAGCCCCAGCATTTT.